This TCR beta chain was documented in a study of early stage breast cancer tumors. Study overall: Most invasive tumors, about 75% of the 16, were ER+/PR+/HER2-.

Notes on this clone: The antigen is not known. The junction and the germline gene differ at one end; a read error may be behind it.

Germline CDR1 and CDR2: SNHLY and FYNNEI. This CDR3 has 13 amino acids. Measured with immunoSEQ multiplex PCR; TCRdb has only the in-frame clones, and not every one. The sample lists more than 65,000 clones, 65% to 85% occurring once. Study-wide findings and caveats: Tumors had approximately 2.7-fold higher T cell density and higher clonality than adjacent normal breast tissue. Enriched TCRB sequences shared across patients were mostly commonly generated sequences.

Sequenced input: blood. The chain carries TRBV2 and TRBJ2-7; a possible D gene is TRBD2 (5 bases). This receptor was obtained from a person aged 40 to 49 with breast cancer. As DNA, the CDR3 is TGTGCCAGCACTGAACGGGAAACCTACGAGCAGTACTTC. Its protein is CASTERETYEQYF.